These 12 T cell receptor beta chains share one sample of origin, sequenced in a study of T cells after yellow fever vaccination. TCRdb itself ran the 5' RACE reads through MiXCR, one entry per CDR3 protein. This table has over 25,000 distinct CDR3 sequences, under 12% appearing once. The sequenced sample was PBMCs, either bulk or a sorted T-cell subset (CD4+, CD8+, memory, or dextramer-sorted; not recorded which), obtained around 16 days after the first yellow fever vaccination. Receptor source: a man between 18 and 35 years old who received the YFV17D yellow fever vaccine.

This clonotype was observed at least ten times. V usage is TRBV2 and J usage is TRBJ2-2; D is unclear. Trimming left V 4 bases short and J 13 bases short, with 10 bases between. The germline V gene encodes CDR1 SNHLY and CDR2 FYNNEI. The CDR3 consists of 11 residues. The CDR3 sequence: CASSVYEGLFF. CDR3 coding DNA: TGTGCCAGCAGTGTTTACGAAGGGCTGTTTTTT.

This clonotype has a count of ten or more. The chain carries TRBV6-2 or TRBV6-3 and TRBJ1-1; D is ambiguous. Germline-derived CDR1 and CDR2 are MNHEY and SVGEGT. CDR3 length: 15 amino acids. V was pared by 2 bases and J by 1 base, with 11 bases between. DNA of the CDR3: TGTGCCAGCAGTTACGAGCAGTACCCGAACACTGAAGCTTTCTTT. Translating gives CASSYEQYPNTEAFF.

With regard to this clonotype: This sequence may be a read error, since a much larger clone differs from it by one base. V usage is TRBV11-2 and J usage is TRBJ2-3; D is undetermined. The V and J ends lost 6 bases and 1 base respectively, with 11 bases between them. The CDR3 totals 14 residues. Germline V gene lookup returns CDR1 SGHAT and CDR2 FQNNGV. Written as DNA, the CDR3 is TGTGCCAGCAGGGGCATATATGGCACAGATACGCAGTATTTT. This encodes CASRGIYGTDTQYF.

This sequence joins TRBV4-2 and TRBJ1-2; D gene ambiguous. V lost 3 bases and J lost 8, with 13 bases in between. The CDR3 loop spans 13 amino acids. Germline CDR1 is LGHNA and CDR2 is YNFKEQ. The CDR3 coding sequence is TGTGCCAGCAGCCAGGTCGACGGTGGGGGCTACACCTTC. Protein: CASSQVDGGGYTF.

With respect to this clonotype: This may be a read error: a much more frequent sequence differs by one nucleotide. J is TRBJ2-2 and V is TRBV12-3 or TRBV12-4; no firm D call. CDR3 length: 14 amino acids. CDR3 region: CAISSGTGTGELFF. The CDR3 bases are TGTGCCATCAGTTCCGGCACCGGCACCGGGGAGCTGTTTTTT.

This clonotype was counted ten times or more. The chain couples TRBV12-3 or TRBV12-4 to TRBJ2-3; 7 bases line up with TRBD2. The CDR3 runs 16 residues. J was trimmed by 2 bases and V by 4 bases; bases with no gene match: 9. The CDR3 reads CASSSYSGGNTDTQYF. CDR3 nucleotide sequence: TGTGCCAGCAGTTCTTATTCGGGGGGAAACACAGATACGCAGTATTTT.

The sample holds many counts of this clonotype. The chain joins TRBV7-2 to TRBJ2-7, with 11 nucleotides matching TRBD1. The V segment lost 3 bases and the J segment 9 bases; nucleotides outside the gene matches: 4. Germline CDR1 is SGHTA and CDR2 is FQGNSA. CDR3 length equals 13 residues. CDR3 sequence reads: CASSLGTGGRQYF. CDR3 DNA: TGTGCCAGCAGCTTGGGGACAGGGGGTAGGCAGTACTTC.

The table lists this clonotype with many counts. This chain connects TRBV20-1 to TRBJ2-5; the match to TRBD2 covers 8 bases. CDR1 and CDR2 (germline): DFQATT, SNEGSKA (reference sequence). The CDR3 loop spans 15 amino acids. Trimming at V came to 1 base and at J to 2 bases, leaving 6 bases not matched to a gene. CDR3 bases: TGCAGTGCTAGAGGGTCGGGGGGGCTTCAAGAGACCCAGTACTTC. The encoded protein is CSARGSGGLQETQYF.

This clonotype came up many times. The rearrangement uses TRBV7-2 and TRBJ1-1, with 8 bases lining up with TRBD1. With V trimmed by 5 bases and J by 1 base, 3 bases remained unmatched. Germline lookup yields CDR1 SGHTA and CDR2 FQGNSA. The CDR3 is made up of 14 amino acids. CDR3 nucleotide sequence: TGTGCCAGCAGCCTCGGACAGGGGAACACTGAAGCTTTCTTT. The encoded protein is CASSLGQGNTEAFF.

For this clonotype: This may come from a read error, since a much larger clone is one base off. The V call is TRBV18, the J call TRBJ2-3, with D uncertain. Germline V CDR1 and CDR2: KGHSH, LQKENI. The V end was cut by 0 bases, the J end by 6 bases, with 7 bases between. The CDR3 contains 13 residues. CDR3 region: CASSPPAADTQYF. CDR3 coding DNA: TGTGCCAGCTCACCACCCGCGGCGGATACGCAGTATTTT.

Ten or more counts support this clonotype. The chain is built from TRBV7-2 and TRBJ2-3, with D unclear. CDR1 is SGHTA, CDR2 FQGNSA, per germline. V was cut by 1 base and J by 5 bases, with 13 bases left in between. The CDR3 spans 15 residues. CDR3 in DNA: TGTGCCAGCAGCTTAGGGGTTACATTCAGAGATACGCAGTATTTT. Its translation is CASSLGVTFRDTQYF.

This clonotype was counted many times. The chain links TRBV5-4 to TRBJ2-3; TRBD2 matches at 13 bases. The V gene end was trimmed by 4 bases and the J gene end by 6 bases; junction bases not matched to a gene: 8. CDR1 and CDR2 (germline): SGHNT, YYREEE (reference sequence). This CDR3 is built from 16 residues. CDR3 nucleotide sequence: TGTGCCAGCAGCCTGACTAGCGGGGGGCAACAGGATACGCAGTATTTT. Translated, it gives CASSLTSGGQQDTQYF.